This record covers a single T cell receptor beta chain. The data stem from a study of shared T cell receptors in the human thymus. Assay: immunoSEQ multiplex PCR; the TCRdb copy retains only in-frame clones and omits some. The sample consists of fewer than 700,000 clones, around 89% of them appearing once. The CDR3 extends over 17 amino acids. The same data also contributed to another study, on human thymus T cells. This second study says: The sample donors, healthy Finnish infants, were having corrective surgery for congenital heart defects. Thymic material originated from resections removed in the course of corrective heart surgery. The related literature has documented a marked overlap of thymic repertoires among unrelated individuals.

This rearrangement joins TRBV21-1 to TRBJ1-2. TRBV21-1 is described as a pseudogene. This clonotype originated in a boy under three years old with a congenital heart defect. The sequencing sample was made of thymocytes. The CDR3 coding sequence is TGTGCCAGCAGCAAAGTAAGGGCTTCGGGAGAGAACTATGGCTACACCTTC. It is translated as CASSKVRASGENYGYTF.